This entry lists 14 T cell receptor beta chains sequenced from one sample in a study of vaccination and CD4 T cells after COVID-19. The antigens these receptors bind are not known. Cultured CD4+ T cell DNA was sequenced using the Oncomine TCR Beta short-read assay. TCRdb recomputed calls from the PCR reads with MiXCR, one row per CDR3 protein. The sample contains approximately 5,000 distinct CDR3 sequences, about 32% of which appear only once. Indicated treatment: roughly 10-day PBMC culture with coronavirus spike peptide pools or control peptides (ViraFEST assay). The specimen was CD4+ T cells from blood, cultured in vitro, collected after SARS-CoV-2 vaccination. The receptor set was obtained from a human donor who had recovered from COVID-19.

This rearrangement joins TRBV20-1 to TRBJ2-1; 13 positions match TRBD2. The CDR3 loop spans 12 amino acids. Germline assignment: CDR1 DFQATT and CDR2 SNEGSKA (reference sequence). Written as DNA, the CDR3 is TGCCGCGGACTAGCGGGGGACAATGAGCAGTTCTTC. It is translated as CRGLAGDNEQFF.

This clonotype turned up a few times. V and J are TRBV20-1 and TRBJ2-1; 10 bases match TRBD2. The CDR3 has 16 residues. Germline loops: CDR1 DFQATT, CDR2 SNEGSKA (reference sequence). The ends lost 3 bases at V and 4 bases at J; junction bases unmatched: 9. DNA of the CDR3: TGCAGTGCTAGGGTAGCGGGAGGCAAAGCTTACAATGAGCAGTTCTTC. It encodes CSARVAGGKAYNEQFF.

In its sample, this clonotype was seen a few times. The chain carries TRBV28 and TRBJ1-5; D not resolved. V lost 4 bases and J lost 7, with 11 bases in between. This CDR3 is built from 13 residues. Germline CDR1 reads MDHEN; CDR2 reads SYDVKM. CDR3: CASSWEGGQPQHF. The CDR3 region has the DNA TGTGCCAGCAGTTGGGAGGGAGGCCAGCCCCAGCATTTT.

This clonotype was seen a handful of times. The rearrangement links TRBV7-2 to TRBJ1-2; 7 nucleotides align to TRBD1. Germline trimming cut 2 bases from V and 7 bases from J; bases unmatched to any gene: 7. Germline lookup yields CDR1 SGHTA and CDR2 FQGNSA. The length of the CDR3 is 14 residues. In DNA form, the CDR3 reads TGTGCCAGCAGCTTACGAGGGGGCGGGGGTGGCTACACCTTC. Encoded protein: CASSLRGGGGGYTF.

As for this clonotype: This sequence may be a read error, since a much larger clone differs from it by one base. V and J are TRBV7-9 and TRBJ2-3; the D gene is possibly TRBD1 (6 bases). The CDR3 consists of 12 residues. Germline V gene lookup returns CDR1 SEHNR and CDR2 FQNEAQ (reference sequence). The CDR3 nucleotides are TGTGCCAGCAGCTACAGGGCAGATACGCGGTATTTT. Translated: CASSYRADTRYF. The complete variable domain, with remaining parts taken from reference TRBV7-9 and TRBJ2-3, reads DTGVSQNPRHKITKRGQNVTFRCDPISEHNRLYWYRQTLGQGPEFLTYFQNEAQLEKSRLLSDRFSAERPKGSFSTLEIQRTEQGDSAMYLCASSYRADTRYFGPGTRLTVL.

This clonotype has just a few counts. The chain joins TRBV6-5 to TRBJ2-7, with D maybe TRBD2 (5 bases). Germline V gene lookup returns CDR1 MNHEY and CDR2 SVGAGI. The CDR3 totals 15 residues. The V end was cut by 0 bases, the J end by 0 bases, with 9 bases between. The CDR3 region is CASSYSSGGSYEQYF. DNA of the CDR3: TGTGCCAGCAGTTACTCTAGTGGAGGCTCCTACGAGCAGTACTTC.

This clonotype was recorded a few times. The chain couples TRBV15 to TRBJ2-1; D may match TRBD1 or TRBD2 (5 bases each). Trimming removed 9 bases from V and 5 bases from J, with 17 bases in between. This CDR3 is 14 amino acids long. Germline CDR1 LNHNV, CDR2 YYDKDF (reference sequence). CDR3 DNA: TGTGCCACAAGAAGTGGGGACCGTCACAATGAGCAGTTCTTC. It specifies CATRSGDRHNEQFF. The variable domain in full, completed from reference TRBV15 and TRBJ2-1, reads DAMVIQNPRYQVTQFGKPVTLSCSQTLNHNVMYWYQQKSSQAPKLLFHYYDKDFNNEADTPDNFQSRRPNTSFCFLDIRSPGLGDTAMYLCATRSGDRHNEQFFGPGTRLTVL.

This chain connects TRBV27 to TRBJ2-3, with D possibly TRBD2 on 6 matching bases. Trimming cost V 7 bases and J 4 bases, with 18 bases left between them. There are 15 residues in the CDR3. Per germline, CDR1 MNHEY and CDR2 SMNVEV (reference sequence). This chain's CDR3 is CASIGLGLGSDTQYF. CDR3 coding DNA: TGTGCCAGCATTGGGTTGGGACTTGGGTCAGATACGCAGTATTTT.

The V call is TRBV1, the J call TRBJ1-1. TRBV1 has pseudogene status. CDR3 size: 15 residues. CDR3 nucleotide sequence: TGCACCAGCAGCCCCCCACAGCCTTACCACACTGAAGCTTTCTTT. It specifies CTSSPPQPYHTEAFF.

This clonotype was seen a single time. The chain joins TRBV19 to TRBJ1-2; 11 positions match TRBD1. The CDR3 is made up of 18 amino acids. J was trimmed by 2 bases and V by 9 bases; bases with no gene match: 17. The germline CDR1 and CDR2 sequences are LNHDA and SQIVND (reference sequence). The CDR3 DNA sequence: TGTGCCAGCCACAGTTCGGTGGACAGGGGGCGTCGGAACTATGGCTACACCTTC. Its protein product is CASHSSVDRGRRNYGYTF.

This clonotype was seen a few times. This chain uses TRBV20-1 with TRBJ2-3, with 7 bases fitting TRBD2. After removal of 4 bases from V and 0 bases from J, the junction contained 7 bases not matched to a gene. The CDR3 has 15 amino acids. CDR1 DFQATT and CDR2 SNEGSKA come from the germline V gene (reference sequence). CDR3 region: CSATPGGPSTDTQYF. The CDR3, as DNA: TGCAGTGCTACCCCGGGAGGCCCTAGCACAGATACGCAGTATTTT.

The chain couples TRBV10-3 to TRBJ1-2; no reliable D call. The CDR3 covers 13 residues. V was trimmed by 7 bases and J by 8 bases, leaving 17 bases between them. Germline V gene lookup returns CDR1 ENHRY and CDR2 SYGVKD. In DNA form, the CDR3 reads TGTGCCATCAATACTGACGGCGTCGTCGGCTACACCTTC. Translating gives CAINTDGVVGYTF.

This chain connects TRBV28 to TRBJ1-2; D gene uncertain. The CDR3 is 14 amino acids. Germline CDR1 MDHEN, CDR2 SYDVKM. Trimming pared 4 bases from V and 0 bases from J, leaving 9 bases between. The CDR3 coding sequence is TGTGCCAGCAGTTCGAGCGTCGCTAACTATGGCTACACCTTC. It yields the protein CASSSSVANYGYTF.

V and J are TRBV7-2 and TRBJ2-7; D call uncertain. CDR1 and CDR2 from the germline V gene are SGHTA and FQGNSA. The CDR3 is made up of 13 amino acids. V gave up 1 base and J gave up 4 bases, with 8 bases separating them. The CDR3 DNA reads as TGTGCCAGCAGCTTAGTTCCGGAGTACGAGCAGTACTTC. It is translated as CASSLVPEYEQYF.